A single sample gave rise to the 10 T cell receptor beta chains below, sequenced in a study of PD-1 blockade in mismatch repair-deficient tumors. The data were produced by immunoSEQ multiplex PCR, yet TCRdb's version contains in-frame clones alone and is incomplete. The sample comprises some 19,000 clones, almost 85% of which are singletons, and around 1.5% rests with the top ten. Here the sequenced sample was PBMCs, taken 52 weeks after starting pembrolizumab. The receptors shown here come from an adult with mismatch repair-deficient cancer.

The J gene is TRBJ2-7, the V gene TRBV18; 11 positions match TRBD1. The ends lost 4 bases at V and 4 bases at J; junction bases unmatched: 3. In germline, CDR1 is KGHSH, CDR2 LQKENI. The CDR3 sequence is 14 residues long. The CDR3: CASSLGQGAYEQYF. In DNA, the CDR3 is TGTGCCAGCTCACTCGGACAGGGGGCATACGAGCAGTACTTC.

V is TRBV28 and J is TRBJ2-7; D gene unclear. CDR3 size: 14 residues. V gave up 7 bases and J gave up 6 bases, with 19 bases separating them. Germline CDR1 MDHEN, CDR2 SYDVKM. The CDR3 DNA sequence: TGTGCCAGCACTCTAGTGGGTCACCTCAGCGAGCAGTACTTC. Translating it yields CASTLVGHLSEQYF.

V and J are TRBV29-1 and TRBJ2-7; 7 bases line up with TRBD1. This CDR3 comprises 13 residues. Germline-derived CDR1 and CDR2 are SQVTM and ANQGSEA. Trimming took 3 bases from V and 2 from J; bases not matched to a gene: 4. CDR3 in DNA: TGCAGCGTTGACAGACAGGGAACCTACGAGCAGTACTTC. Its protein product is CSVDRQGTYEQYF.

This clone showed up just a few times. V and J are TRBV27 and TRBJ2-7; D unresolved. The germline V gene encodes CDR1 MNHEY and CDR2 SMNVEV (reference sequence). Trimming took 6 bases from V and 2 from J, leaving 5 bases between them. The length of the CDR3 is 11 residues. CDR3 DNA: TGTGCCAGCAGGAGTCCCTACGAGCAGTACTTC. Its translation is CASRSPYEQYF.

This clone was recorded once. V usage is TRBV19 and J usage is TRBJ2-3; no clear D. Germline V gene lookup returns CDR1 LNHDA and CDR2 SQIVND (reference sequence). V was clipped by 3 bases and J by 0 bases, with 10 bases between them. The CDR3 covers 15 residues. The CDR3 DNA sequence: TGTGCCAGTAGTATGGTCCTCAGAAGCACAGATACGCAGTATTTT. This sequence encodes CASSMVLRSTDTQYF.

The chain couples TRBV7-3 to TRBJ1-3; D perhaps matches TRBD1 (6 bases). The V gene's germline CDR1 is SGHTA and CDR2 FQGTGA. Trimming cost V 2 bases and J 2 bases, with 13 bases left between them. The CDR3 is 16 residues long. CDR3 DNA sequence: TGTGCCAGCAGCTTAGGTCCCTCAGGGGCTGGAAACACCATATATTTT. Amino acid sequence: CASSLGPSGAGNTIYF.

The chain couples TRBV19 to TRBJ2-2; a possible D gene is TRBD1 (7 bases). The germline CDR1 and CDR2 sequences are LNHDA and SQIVND (reference sequence). V was cut by 5 bases and J by 3 bases, with 22 bases left in between. This CDR3 has 18 amino acids. In DNA form, the CDR3 reads TGTGCCAGTAGTTCCCCGGGACAGTTGGGGGGATACACCGGGGAGCTGTTTTTT. This translates into CASSSPGQLGGYTGELFF.

The chain joins TRBV19 to TRBJ1-4, with TRBD1 identical over 7 bases. The CDR3 contains 15 residues. The germline V gene encodes CDR1 LNHDA and CDR2 SQIVND (reference sequence). With V trimmed by 7 bases and J by 8 bases, 13 bases remained unmatched. CDR3 in amino acids: CASTERGQEGEKLFF. The CDR3 DNA sequence: TGTGCCAGTACCGAAAGGGGGCAGGAGGGGGAAAAACTGTTTTTT.

The rearrangement uses TRBV7-9 and TRBJ1-1, with TRBD1 matching over 12 bases. V gave up 5 bases and J gave up 4 bases; unmatched junction bases: 5. Germline V gene sequence: CDR1 SEHNR, CDR2 FQNEAQ (reference sequence). This CDR3 region has 15 residues. For the CDR3, the DNA is TGTGCCAGCAGCCAGGGACAGGGGGCGGTCACTGAAGCTTTCTTT. It specifies CASSQGQGAVTEAFF.

Regarding this clone: An end of the junction differs from the germline gene, which may be a read error. The chain employs TRBV10-3 and TRBJ1-1, with D possibly being TRBD1 (5 bases). Germline lookup yields CDR1 ENHRY and CDR2 SYGVKD. The CDR3 totals 14 residues. DNA of the CDR3: TGTGCCATCAGGGAGTCCGGACAGAACACTGAAGCTTTCTTT. Protein sequence: CAIRESGQNTEAFF.